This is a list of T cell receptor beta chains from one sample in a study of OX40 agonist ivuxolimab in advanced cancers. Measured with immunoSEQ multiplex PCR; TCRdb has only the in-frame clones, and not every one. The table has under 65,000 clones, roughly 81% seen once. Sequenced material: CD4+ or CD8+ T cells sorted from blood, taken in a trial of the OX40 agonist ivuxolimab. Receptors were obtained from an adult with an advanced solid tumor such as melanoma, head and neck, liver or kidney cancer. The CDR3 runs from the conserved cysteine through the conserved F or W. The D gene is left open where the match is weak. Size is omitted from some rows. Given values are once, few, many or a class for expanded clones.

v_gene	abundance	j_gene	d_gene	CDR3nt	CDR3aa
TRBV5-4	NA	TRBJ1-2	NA	TGTGCCAGCAGCCCCGTTTTCCCGGGGGCGCGAGGCTACACCTTC	CASSPVFPGARGYTF
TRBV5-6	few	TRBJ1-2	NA	TGTGCCAGCAGCTTGGGGGTGTATGGCTACACCTTC	CASSLGVYGYTF
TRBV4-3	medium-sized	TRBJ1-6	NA	TGCGCCAGCAGCCAAGAGACCAGGGCTGATTCACCCCTCCACTTT	CASSQETRADSPLHF
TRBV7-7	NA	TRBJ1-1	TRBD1	TGTGCCAGCAGCTCAACTCGGACAGGGGGCTCTAAGAACACTGAAGCTTTCTTT	CASSSTRTGGSKNTEAFF
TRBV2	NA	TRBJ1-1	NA	TGTGCCAGCAGTGGCGAGGGAGGCGCTGAAGCTTTCTTT	CASSGEGGAEAFF
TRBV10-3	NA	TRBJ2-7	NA	TGTGCCATCAGACAACCCCCGAGCTACGAGCAGTACTTC	CAIRQPPSYEQYF
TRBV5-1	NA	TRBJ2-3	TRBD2	TGCGCCAGCAGCGCTCCGACTAGCGGGAGTCAGACAGATACGCAGTATTTT	CASSAPTSGSQTDTQYF
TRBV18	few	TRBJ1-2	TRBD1	TGTGCCAGCTCCCGCGACAGGGCTGGCTACACCTTC	CASSRDRAGYTF
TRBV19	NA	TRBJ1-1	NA	TGTGCCAGTAGTTTACAGGGTATGAACACTGAAGCTTTCTTT	CASSLQGMNTEAFF
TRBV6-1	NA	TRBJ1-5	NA	TGTGCCAGCAGTGAGGGGCAGCAAAATCAGCCCCAGCATTTT	CASSEGQQNQPQHF
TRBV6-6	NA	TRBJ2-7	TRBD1	TGTGCCACCTCCGGGACAGGCCTCCAGGACGAGCAGTACTTC	CATSGTGLQDEQYF
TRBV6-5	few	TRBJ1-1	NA	TGTGCCAGCAGTTACTCAGGTTTAGCTTTCTTT	CASSYSGLAFF
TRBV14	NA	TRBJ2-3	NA	TGTGCCAGCAGCCAAGATCCCGCAGGCTCCAGCACAGATACGCAGTATTTT	CASSQDPAGSSTDTQYF
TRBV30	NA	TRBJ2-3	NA	TGTGCCTGGGCCAGAATCACAGATACGCAGTATTTT	CAWARITDTQYF
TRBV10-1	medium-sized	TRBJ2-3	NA	TGCGCCAGCAGTGAGTCGATGGCAGCGGATACGCAGTATTTT	CASSESMAADTQYF
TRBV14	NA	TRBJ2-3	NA	TGTGCCAGCAGCCCCCGGATTCGGGACACAGATACGCAGTATTTT	CASSPRIRDTDTQYF
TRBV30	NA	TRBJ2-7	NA	TGTGCCTGGAGTACAGGGGGGGCCTACGAGCAGTACTTC	CAWSTGGAYEQYF